This TCR beta chain was captured by sequencing in a study of OX40 agonist ivuxolimab in advanced cancers. The V gene's germline CDR1 is SGHRS and CDR2 YFSETQ. V was cut by 0 bases and J by 4 bases, with 12 bases left in between. CDR3 length: 15 residues. Assay: immunoSEQ multiplex PCR; the TCRdb copy retains only in-frame clones and omits some. The table lists about 54,000 clones, 88% of them singletons. Prior autoimmune disease or systemic immunosuppression barred patients. The sequence was obtained from an adult with an advanced solid tumor such as melanoma, head and neck, liver or kidney cancer. The material was CD4+ or CD8+ T cells sorted from blood, obtained in a trial of the OX40 agonist ivuxolimab. The rearrangement joins TRBV5-1 to TRBJ2-3; TRBD2 might be the D (5 bases). The CDR3 sequence is CASSLGSSSSDTQYF. CDR3 bases: TGCGCCAGCAGCTTGGGATCTAGCAGCTCAGATACGCAGTATTTT.